Reported below is one T cell receptor (beta chain). Its antigen remains unknown. The data stem from a study of T cell responses to AZD1222 COVID-19 vaccine. Study details: Second-dose groups at about 4 or about 12 weeks were pooled. Study-wide results and caveats: The study reported that nearly half of spike-specific TCRs target unmutated variant regions. Repertoire sampling happened only post peak T cell response. The donor cohort was predominantly white British with a female majority, and clonal diversity may have been underestimated.

The CDR3 totals 13 residues. From germline, CDR1 is SGHTA and CDR2 FQGTGA. Trimming removed 2 bases from V and 7 bases from J; junction bases left unmatched: 2. Some clones are missing from TCRdb's copy, which holds only in-frame ones; the method was immunoSEQ multiplex PCR. In the table there are some 100,000 clones, just under 90% of which are singletons. This TCR derives from an adult in good health. The chain uses TRBV7-3 and TRBJ1-2, with 9 bases lining up with TRBD1. This sample comprised peripheral blood, obtained on day 0 of AZD1222 vaccination. The CDR3 loop is CASSLGTGFGYTF. The CDR3 DNA is TGTGCCAGCAGCTTAGGGACAGGGTTTGGCTACACCTTC.